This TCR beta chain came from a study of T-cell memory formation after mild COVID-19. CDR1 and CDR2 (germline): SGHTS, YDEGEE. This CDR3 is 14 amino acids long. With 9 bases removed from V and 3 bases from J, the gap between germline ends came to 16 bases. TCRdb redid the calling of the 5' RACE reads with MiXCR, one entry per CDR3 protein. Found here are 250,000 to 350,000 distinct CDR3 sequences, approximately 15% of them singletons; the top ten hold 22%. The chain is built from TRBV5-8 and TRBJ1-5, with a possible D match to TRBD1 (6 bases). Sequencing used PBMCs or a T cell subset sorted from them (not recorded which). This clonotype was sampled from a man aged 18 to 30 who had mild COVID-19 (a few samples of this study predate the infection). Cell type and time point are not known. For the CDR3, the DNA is TGTGCCACCAAGGGACACCTGACCAATCAGCCCCAGCATTTT. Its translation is CATKGHLTNQPQHF.